This T cell receptor (beta chain) is from a study of shared clonotypes between healthy human individuals. The study, taken as a whole, reports: Sorted-subset sequencing was shown by rarefaction to be incomplete despite large depth.

Note on this clone: Its antigen remains unknown.

CD45RO-negative, CCR7-selected cells formed the naive CD8 fraction, which excluded terminally differentiated effector memory CD45RA+ cells. Clones were read by immunoSEQ multiplex PCR, and TCRdb kept only the in-frame ones, dropping some. The profile shows about 2.1 million clones, approximately 94% of them singletons. Germline V CDR1 and CDR2: MNHEY, SVGAGI. CDR3 length: 12 residues. The germline V and J ends were trimmed by 6 bases and 5 bases, with 10 bases remaining between them. The rearrangement uses TRBV6-5 and TRBJ1-2, with TRBD1 as a possible D gene (6 bases). This TCR derives from a man between 18 and 29 years old in good health. Some clones in this sample may be carry-over from other donors' samples. Sequenced: naive CD8+ T cells from PBMCs. CDR3 amino acids: CASRVGGYGYTF. For the CDR3, the DNA is TGTGCCAGCAGGGTAGGGGGTTATGGCTACACCTTC.